This entry lists 21 T cell receptor beta chains sequenced from one sample in a study of radiation and T cells in renal cell carcinoma. TCRdb's copy holds only in-frame clones and misses some; the assay was immunoSEQ multiplex PCR. The table includes just over 95,000 clones, approximately 86% detected once. The time point is: baseline pretreatment blood. Treatment defined: 15 Gy SBRT to primary tumor, nephrectomy 4 weeks later. The starting material was blood, obtained from a patient whose treatment included radiotherapy and nephrectomy. The receptor source for this set is a man aged 45-65 years with renal cell carcinoma.

A few counts support this clone. The genes are TRBV9 and TRBJ1-1; D unresolved. The CDR3 covers 13 residues. Trimming left V 1 base short and J 1 base short, with 5 bases between. CDR1 and CDR2 from the germline V gene are SGDLS and YYNGEE. The CDR3 coding sequence is TGTGCCAGCAGCGTACTGGAGAACACTGAAGCTTTCTTT. This codes for CASSVLENTEAFF.

This clone was observed a single time. The chain links TRBV5-1 to TRBJ2-5; D remains unclear. The CDR3 contains 13 residues. Trimming left V 1 base short and J 3 bases short, with 7 bases between. The germline V gene encodes CDR1 SGHRS and CDR2 YFSETQ. CDR3 nucleotide sequence: TGCGCCAGCAGCTTGATGTCTGAAGAGACCCAGTACTTC. Protein product: CASSLMSEETQYF.

The chain combines TRBV7-9 with TRBJ1-5; a weak D match, TRBD1 (6 bases). CDR1 SEHNR and CDR2 FQNEAQ come from the germline V gene (reference sequence). V was clipped by 6 bases and J by 7 bases, with 16 bases between them. The CDR3 is 14 residues long. DNA for the CDR3: TGTGCCAGCAGTCCACTAGGGGGGGGCCAGCCCCAGCATTTT. It specifies CASSPLGGGQPQHF.

The chain combines TRBV6-1 with TRBJ1-6, with TRBD1 matching 9 bases. The CDR3 is 17 amino acids. Germline trimming cut 4 bases from V and 11 bases from J; bases unmatched to any gene: 15. The germline V gene encodes CDR1 MNHNS and CDR2 SASEGT. CDR3 bases: TGTGCCAGCAGTGGCCTTAGTGGGACAGGGAGGCTAGCACCCCTCCACTTT. Protein product: CASSGLSGTGRLAPLHF.

The chain joins TRBV6-4 to TRBJ2-2; D possibly corresponds to TRBD1 (6 bases). Germline values: CDR1 MRHNA, CDR2 SNTAGT. Trimming left V 3 bases short and J 3 bases short, with 14 bases between. The CDR3 contains 16 residues. The CDR3 sequence: CASSDRFRQDTGELFF. For the CDR3, the DNA is TGTGCCAGCAGTGATCGTTTTAGACAGGACACCGGGGAGCTGTTTTTT.

The rearrangement uses TRBV21-1 and TRBJ1-2. TRBV21-1 is given as a pseudogene. The length of the CDR3 is 12 residues. DNA for the CDR3: TGTGCCAGCCCCAACCGTGACTATGGCTACACCTTC. Residues: CASPNRDYGYTF.

The chain combines TRBV2 with TRBJ1-1; no definite D call. CDR1 is SNHLY and CDR2 is FYNNEI in the germline V gene. V dropped 6 bases and J dropped 8 bases, with 13 bases sitting between them. This CDR3 has 12 residues. The CDR3, as DNA: TGTGCCAGCAGCAAAGGTGGAGACGAAGCTTTCTTT. Its protein product is CASSKGGDEAFF. The full variable domain, in which reference TRBV2 and TRBJ1-1 provide the parts outside the CDR3, is EPEVTQTPSHQVTQMGQEVILRCVPISNHLYFYWYRQILGQKVEFLVSFYNNEISEKSEIFDDQFSVERPDGSNFTLKIRSTKLEDSAMYFCASSKGGDEAFFGQGTRLTVV.

This clone appeared a single time. J is TRBJ2-7 and V is TRBV9, with 9 bases aligning to TRBD1. Germline-derived CDR1 and CDR2 are SGDLS and YYNGEE. The trim removed 0 bases at V and 4 bases at J, leaving 8 bases unmatched. CDR3 length: 16 amino acids. CDR3 nucleotide sequence: TGTGCCAGCAGCGTAGCCCCGACAGGGGGAGGGTACGAGCAGTACTTC. Its translation is CASSVAPTGGGYEQYF.

The genes are TRBV4-1 and TRBJ1-2; D might be TRBD1 (6 bases). The CDR3 is made up of 14 amino acids. CDR1 MGHRA and CDR2 YSYEKL come from the germline V gene. V lost 6 bases to trimming and J lost 3 bases, with 14 bases between them. The CDR3 sequence is CASRTYREDYGYTF. CDR3 DNA sequence: TGCGCCAGCAGGACTTACAGGGAGGACTATGGCTACACCTTC.

J is TRBJ2-1 and V is TRBV11-2, with D possibly called TRBD1 or TRBD2 (7 bases each). CDR1 and CDR2 from the germline V gene are SGHAT and FQNNGV. The V end lost 5 bases, the J end lost 3 bases, and 17 bases lay between the germline ends. There are 16 residues in the CDR3. Here the CDR3 DNA reads TGTGCCAGCAGCCGTAGGGAGGGGGCCGGCTACAATGAGCAGTTCTTC. Protein product: CASSRREGAGYNEQFF.

This clone appeared once. The CDR3 loop is CASSLEQGTGYTF. In DNA form, the CDR3 reads TGTGCCAGCAGCTTAGAGCAGGGAACCGGCTACACCTTC. This chain links TRBV7-2 with TRBJ1-2, with D perhaps matching TRBD1 (5 bases). V lost 1 base to trimming and J lost 8 bases, with 11 bases between them. CDR1 is SGHTA and CDR2 is FQGNSA in the germline V gene. The CDR3 totals 13 residues.

The chain is built from TRBV29-1 and TRBJ2-3; 9 bases fit TRBD2. With 6 bases clipped from V and 6 bases from J, the junction kept 10 bases outside the gene matches. CDR3 length: 14 amino acids. Germline-derived CDR1 and CDR2 are SQVTM and ANQGSEA. The CDR3 is CSVRPGTSSDTQYF. CDR3 in DNA: TGCAGCGTACGCCCCGGGACTAGCTCCGATACGCAGTATTTT.

J is TRBJ1-4 and V is TRBV28; TRBD1 agrees at 11 bases. CDR1 MDHEN and CDR2 SYDVKM come from the germline V gene. The J segment lost 5 bases and the V segment lost 6 bases, leaving 8 bases of the junction unmatched. CDR3 length: 16 amino acids. The CDR3 DNA is TGTGCCAGCAGCCTGAGCCGGGACAGGGGGAATGAAAAACTGTTTTTT. Translating it yields CASSLSRDRGNEKLFF.

The V gene is TRBV27, the J gene TRBJ2-7; D is perhaps TRBD2 (6 bases). Germline lookup yields CDR1 MNHEY and CDR2 SMNVEV (reference sequence). The length of the CDR3 is 13 residues. V lost 2 bases to trimming and J lost 3 bases, with 8 bases between them. The chain's CDR3 is CASSLGGFYEQYF. CDR3 in DNA: TGTGCCAGCAGTTTAGGAGGGTTCTACGAGCAGTACTTC.

The chain couples TRBV2 to TRBJ2-5; 7 positions match TRBD2. CDR3 length equals 15 residues. Germline V gene data show CDR1 as SNHLY and CDR2 as FYNNEI. J lost 7 bases, V lost 5 bases, and 13 bases had no gene match. In DNA, the CDR3 is TGTGCCAGCAGTCCCAGCGGGGACCTAAAAGGGACCCAGTACTTC. It translates to CASSPSGDLKGTQYF.

The chain couples TRBV18 to TRBJ2-3; unclear D gene. Germline CDR1 and CDR2: KGHSH and LQKENI. There are 13 residues in the CDR3. V shed 4 bases and J shed 0 bases, with 5 bases lying between them. CDR3 sequence reads: CASSQHSTDTQYF. DNA of the CDR3: TGTGCCAGCTCACAACATAGCACAGATACGCAGTATTTT.

The chain recombines TRBV6-5 with TRBJ1-6; D call uncertain. Trimming took 5 bases from V and 10 from J, leaving 15 bases between them. CDR1 MNHEY and CDR2 SVGAGI come from the germline V gene. This CDR3 has 14 residues. CDR3 coding DNA: TGTGCCAGCAGTGCACGTGGCGAGAGCTCACCCCTCCACTTT. This sequence encodes CASSARGESSPLHF.

The chain joins TRBV28 to TRBJ2-3, with 10 bases lining up with TRBD2. Germline trimming cut 5 bases from V and 4 bases from J; bases unmatched to any gene: 6. Germline CDR1 and CDR2: MDHEN and SYDVKM. The CDR3 length is 15 residues. CDR3 amino acids: CASSEAGGPPDTQYF. The CDR3 DNA reads as TGTGCCAGCAGTGAAGCGGGAGGGCCCCCAGATACGCAGTATTTT. Complete variable domain (other parts from reference TRBV28 and TRBJ2-3): DVKVTQSSRYLVKRTGEKVFLECVQDMDHENMFWYRQDPGLGLRLIYFSYDVKMKEKGDIPEGYSVSREKKERFSLILESASTNQTSMYLCASSEAGGPPDTQYFGPGTRLTVL.

This chain connects TRBV29-1 to TRBJ2-7, with 7 bases fitting TRBD2. The CDR3 loop spans 13 amino acids. The V segment lost 4 bases and the J segment 4 bases; nucleotides outside the gene matches: 7. From germline, CDR1 is SQVTM and CDR2 ANQGSEA. The CDR3 region has the DNA TGCAGCGTTGGGGGAGGGAGGGCGTACGAGCAGTACTTC. Translation gives CSVGGGRAYEQYF.

The rearrangement uses TRBV5-1 and TRBJ2-7; 7 bases align to TRBD1. This CDR3 region has 14 residues. Looked up from germline, CDR1 is SGHRS and CDR2 is YFSETQ. Trimming cost V 3 bases and J 2 bases; bases outside gene matches: 5. In DNA, the CDR3 is TGCGCCAGCAGCTGGGACAGCCATACCTACGAGCAGTACTTC. Translated, it gives CASSWDSHTYEQYF. Together with reference TRBV5-1 and TRBJ2-7, the CDR3 gives the full variable domain: KAGVTQTPRYLIKTRGQQVTLSCSPISGHRSVSWYQQTPGQGLQFLFEYFSETQRNKGNFPGRFSGRQFSNSRSEMNVSTLELGDSALYLCASSWDSHTYEQYFGPGTRLTVT.

The CDR3 bases are TGTGCCAGCAGCTCCTTTGGGACTAGCGTCACAGATACGCAGTATTTT. Translated, it gives CASSSFGTSVTDTQYF. The rearrangement uses TRBV5-8 and TRBJ2-3, with TRBD2 matching 10 bases. J gave up 2 bases and V 3 bases, and 6 bases lay outside the gene matches. The CDR3 consists of 16 residues. The V gene's germline CDR1 is SGHTS and CDR2 YDEGEE.